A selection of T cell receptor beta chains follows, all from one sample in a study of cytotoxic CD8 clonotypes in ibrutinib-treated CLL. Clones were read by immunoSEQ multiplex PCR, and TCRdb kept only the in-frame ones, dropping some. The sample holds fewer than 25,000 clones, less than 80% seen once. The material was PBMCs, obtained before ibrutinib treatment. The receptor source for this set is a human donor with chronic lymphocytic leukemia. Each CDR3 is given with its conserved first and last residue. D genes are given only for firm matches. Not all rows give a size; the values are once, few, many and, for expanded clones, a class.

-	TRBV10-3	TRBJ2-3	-	CAIGGALDTQYF	TGTGCCATCGGCGGAGCCCTAGATACGCAGTATTTT
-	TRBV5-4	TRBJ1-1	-	CASSLDSNTEAFF	TGTGCCAGCAGCTTGGACAGTAACACTGAAGCTTTCTTT
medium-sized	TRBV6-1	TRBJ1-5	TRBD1	CASRSTTGGYQPQHF	TGTGCCAGCAGGAGCACTACAGGGGGGTATCAGCCCCAGCATTTT
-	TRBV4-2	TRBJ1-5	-	CASSQEFGTGNQPQHF	TGTGCCAGCAGCCAAGAGTTCGGAACCGGCAATCAGCCCCAGCATTTT
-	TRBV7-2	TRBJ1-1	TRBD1	CASSFGTGLLNTEAFF	TGTGCCAGCAGCTTCGGGACAGGGTTGTTAAACACTGAAGCTTTCTTT
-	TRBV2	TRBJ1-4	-	CASSRGDSGGIGKLFF	TGTGCCAGCAGTAGGGGAGACAGTGGCGGAATTGGAAAACTGTTTTTT
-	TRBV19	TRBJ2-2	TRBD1	CASSTEGQVITGELFF	TGTGCCAGTAGTACCGAGGGACAGGTGATTACCGGGGAGCTGTTTTTT
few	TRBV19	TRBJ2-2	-	CASTDTGELFF	TGTGCCAGTACGGACACCGGGGAGCTGTTTTTT
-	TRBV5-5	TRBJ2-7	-	CASSLLQGDKQYF	TGTGCCAGCAGCTTGTTACAGGGAGACAAGCAGTACTTC
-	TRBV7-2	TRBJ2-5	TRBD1	CASSQGRRQGLETQYF	TGTGCCAGCAGCCAGGGTCGTAGACAGGGCTTGGAGACCCAGTACTTC
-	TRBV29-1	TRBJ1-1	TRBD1	CSVESRQGWSTEAFF	TGCAGCGTTGAGTCTAGACAGGGTTGGAGCACTGAAGCTTTCTTT
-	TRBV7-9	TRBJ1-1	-	CASSFGRTSNTEAFF	TGTGCCAGCAGCTTCGGACGCACGTCGAACACTGAAGCTTTCTTT
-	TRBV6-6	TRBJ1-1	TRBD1	CASSYGTGGERGEAFF	TGTGCCAGCAGTTACGGGACAGGGGGCGAGAGGGGCGAAGCTTTCTTT
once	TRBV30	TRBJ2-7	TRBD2	CAWSFGWTSENEQYF	TGTGCCTGGAGCTTCGGATGGACTAGCGAAAACGAGCAGTACTTC
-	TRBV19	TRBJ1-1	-	CASNMGLTNTEAFF	TGTGCCAGTAACATGGGACTCACGAACACTGAAGCTTTCTTT
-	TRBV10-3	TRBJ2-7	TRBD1	CAIRTGGSYEQYF	TGTGCCATCAGGACAGGGGGCTCCTACGAGCAGTACTTC
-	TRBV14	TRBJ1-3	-	CASSTLHPSSGNTIYF	TGTGCCAGCAGCACCCTTCACCCTAGCTCTGGAAACACCATATATTTT
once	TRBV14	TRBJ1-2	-	CASSQDLWAAGYTF	TGTGCCAGCAGCCAAGATCTATGGGCGGCTGGCTACACCTTC
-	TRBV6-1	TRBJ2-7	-	CASDRTDRYEQYF	TGTGCCAGCGACCGGACAGACAGGTACGAGCAGTACTTC
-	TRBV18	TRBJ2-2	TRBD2	CASSPGLADNTGELFF	TGTGCCAGCTCACCGGGTCTAGCGGACAACACCGGGGAGCTGTTTTTT
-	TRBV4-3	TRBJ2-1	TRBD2	CASSQGLAGLNSYNEQFF	TGCGCCAGCAGCCAAGGACTAGCGGGCCTTAACTCCTACAATGAGCAGTTCTTC
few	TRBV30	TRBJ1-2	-	CAWSRRVGYTF	TGTGCCTGGAGCCGACGTGTGGGCTACACCTTC
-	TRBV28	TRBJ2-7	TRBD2	CASRYSGLAGGHEQYF	TGTGCCAGCAGGTACTCGGGACTAGCGGGGGGACACGAGCAGTACTTC
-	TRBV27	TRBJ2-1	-	CASTGPSYNEQFF	TGTGCCAGCACGGGACCGTCCTACAATGAGCAGTTCTTC
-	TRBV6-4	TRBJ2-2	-	CASSGTGSTGELFF	TGTGCCAGCAGTGGCACAGGGAGCACCGGGGAGCTGTTTTTT
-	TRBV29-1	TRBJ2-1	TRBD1	CSVGTAKPNEQFF	TGCAGCGTCGGGACAGCAAAACCCAATGAGCAGTTCTTC
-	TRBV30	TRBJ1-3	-	CAWRQTMGLGNTIYF	TGTGCCTGGAGACAAACCATGGGGTTAGGAAACACCATATATTTT
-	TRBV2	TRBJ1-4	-	CASRGRGWDEKLFF	TGTGCCAGCAGGGGAAGGGGCTGGGATGAAAAACTGTTTTTT
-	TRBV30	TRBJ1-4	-	CAWSPGTGREKLFF	TGTGCCTGGAGCCCCGGAACGGGCCGGGAAAAACTGTTTTTT
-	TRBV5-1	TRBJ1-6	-	CASSADGNSPLHF	TGCGCCAGCAGCGCGGACGGGAATTCACCCCTCCACTTT
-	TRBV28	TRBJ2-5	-	CASSSPGGQETQYF	TGTGCCAGCAGTTCCCCTGGAGGCCAAGAGACCCAGTACTTC
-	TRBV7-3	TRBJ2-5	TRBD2	CASSSSPPGRGETQYF	TGTGCCAGCAGCTCCTCCCCGCCCGGGAGGGGAGAGACCCAGTACTTC
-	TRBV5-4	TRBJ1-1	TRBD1	CASSNQQGIHTEAFF	TGTGCCAGCAGCAATCAACAGGGGATCCATACTGAAGCTTTCTTT